This record concerns one T cell receptor (beta chain) sequence. Its antigen remains unidentified. This entry comes from a study of cytomegalovirus exposure and HLA in healthy donors. Whole-study findings and limits: Being productive about 87% or about 30% of the time was typical of most TCR beta V segments in an earlier analysis.

It was with 60 Vbeta and 13 Jbeta primers that the PCR ran. The method was immunoSEQ multiplex PCR; TCRdb's version includes in-frame clones alone and lacks a portion of them. Found here are some 100,000 clones, more than 65% of them singletons; the top ten hold 3.5% to 4%. Germline V gives CDR1 GTSNPN, CDR2 SVGIG (reference sequence). The CDR3 consists of 15 residues. The V segment lost 5 bases and the J segment 3 bases; nucleotides outside the gene matches: 9. The source is a woman aged 45-59 years in good health and CMV-seropositive. Source material: PBMCs. The chain is built from TRBV30 and TRBJ2-3; 9 nucleotides match TRBD1. In DNA form, the CDR3 reads TGTGCCTGGGGACCGGGACAGGGATTTACAGATACGCAGTATTTT. The encoded protein is CAWGPGQGFTDTQYF.